This T cell receptor (beta chain) emerged from a study of T cells in Graves' hyperthyroidism and ophthalmopathy. Study-wide results and caveats: Blood samples included most of the expanded thyroid clonotypes exceeding 0.001.

The CDR3 covers 13 residues. Deletions cut 3 bases from V and 9 bases from J, with 13 bases between. Per the germline V gene, CDR1 is SNHLY and CDR2 is FYNNEI. RNA transcripts yielded amplified TCR beta CDR3 regions. Using the HTBI primer set, a first-round RT-PCR was run on the TCR CDR3. TCRdb reprocessed the multiplex PCR reads with MiXCR, giving one entry per CDR3 protein. The repertoire has around 340,000 distinct CDR3 sequences, over 15% of them found once; the top ten carry roughly 49%. Comment on this clonotype: Its target is unknown.

Sequencing was carried out using blood. The receptor was derived from a woman aged 50 to 65 with Graves' hyperthyroidism. The rearrangement joins TRBV2 to TRBJ2-3; D is unclear. The CDR3 DNA reads TGTGCCAGCAGTGAGTCGGAAGTTTTCACGCAGTATTTT. The encoded protein is CASSESEVFTQYF.